This paragraph reports one TCR beta chain. Its antigen remains unidentified. Every single patient, without exception, relapsed after autologous stem cell transplantation, and brentuximab vedotin exposure varied. Generated by immunoSEQ multiplex PCR, the TCRdb table keeps only in-frame clones and is missing some. The data contain more than 140,000 clones, 78% of them singletons. The CDR3 extends over 14 amino acids. With 4 bases removed from V and 5 bases from J, the gap between germline ends came to 14 bases. Per the germline V gene, CDR1 is ENHRY and CDR2 is SYGVKD. This specimen comes from a study of PD-1 blockade in classical Hodgkin lymphoma. Overall study findings and caveats: Repertoire difference causes, possibly disease activity or prior therapy, remain undefined.

Specimen: peripheral blood mononuclear cells (PBMCs), collected before the second cycle of nivolumab. This TCR was recovered from a human donor with classical Hodgkin lymphoma. The chain joins TRBV10-3 to TRBJ2-5, with D tentatively TRBD1 (5 bases). For the CDR3, the DNA is TGTGCCATCAGTGTGTCGCAGGGTGGGGAGACCCAGTACTTC. Translation gives CAISVSQGGETQYF.